This T cell receptor (beta chain) emerged from a study of Graves' ophthalmopathy and Graves' hyperthyroidism. About the study: Peripheral blood sampling occurred at initial diagnosis, before any treatment.

Patients with other autoimmune diseases, uncontrolled infections, pregnancy or lactation were excluded. PBMCs came from less than 13 ml of fresh peripheral blood. Trimming pared 3 bases from V and 0 bases from J, leaving 6 bases between. The CDR3 extends over 14 amino acids. Germline CDR1 SNHLY, CDR2 FYNNEI. In this sample, this clonotype turned up many times. Its antigen remains unidentified. Notes on the study in general: Most thyroid clonotypes expanded beyond 0.001 frequency were also found in blood.

RNA transcripts were the template, and TCR beta CDR3 regions were amplified from them. The first-round RT-PCR employed HTBI primers together with the Qiagen OneStep RT-PCR kit. A multiplex PCR was then performed as the second round. TCRdb used MiXCR to reprocess the multiplex PCR reads, holding one entry per CDR3 protein. The repertoire holds 300,000 to 450,000 distinct CDR3 sequences, 17% seen once, with 2.4% in the top ten. This receptor was obtained from an adult woman with stable Graves' hyperthyroidism. The V gene is TRBV2, the J gene TRBJ1-5; D gene uncertain. Sequenced material: peripheral blood. The CDR3 here is CASSDDPSNQPQHF. CDR3 DNA sequence: TGTGCCAGCAGTGACGATCCTAGCAATCAGCCCCAGCATTTT.